One and the same sample provided the 27 T cell receptor beta chains below, sequenced in a study of blood T cell repertoires in COVID-19. This table comes from immunoSEQ multiplex PCR, and its TCRdb copy is limited to in-frame clones, with some not included. Of more than 85,000 clones listed, approximately 82% are singletons. The material sequenced was peripheral blood. These receptors were obtained from a man aged 60 to 75 with acute or convalescent COVID-19.

The chain links TRBV7-9 to TRBJ1-1; tentatively, D is TRBD1 (5 bases). Trimming shortened V by 1 base and J by 4 bases, and 10 bases separated the two germline ends. Germline V gene sequence: CDR1 SEHNR, CDR2 FQNEAQ (reference sequence). This CDR3 has 14 amino acids. CDR3 bases: TGTGCCAGCAGCTTAGACGGGGGGGTCACTGAAGCTTTCTTT. Translating gives CASSLDGGVTEAFF.

This clone was seen a single time. The chain employs TRBV3-1 (or the pseudogene TRBV3-2) and TRBJ1-4, with 9 bases matching TRBD1. CDR1 is LGHDT, CDR2 YNNKEL, per germline (reference sequence). The CDR3 loop spans 16 amino acids. V lost 2 bases and J lost 5; bases outside the gene matches: 6. CDR3 in DNA: TGTGCCAGCAGCCAATGGAGGGGGACAGGGAATGAAAAACTGTTTTTT. Its protein is CASSQWRGTGNEKLFF.

The rearrangement links TRBV6-5 to TRBJ2-7, with TRBD1 as a possible D gene (5 bases). Germline V gene lookup returns CDR1 MNHEY and CDR2 SVGAGI. This CDR3 is built from 14 residues. The ends were cut back, 6 bases at V and 6 bases at J, with 18 bases in the middle. The CDR3 coding sequence is TGTGCCAGCAGATGGCCAGGGATTCCAGCCGAGCAGTACTTC. Amino acid sequence: CASRWPGIPAEQYF.

The chain recombines TRBV30 with TRBJ1-1; 7 bases are a match to TRBD1. CDR1 and CDR2 (germline): GTSNPN, SVGIG (reference sequence). The CDR3 consists of 12 residues. V lost 2 bases, J lost 11 bases, and 8 bases stayed unmatched. In DNA form, the CDR3 reads TGTGCCTGGAGTAAAAACAGGGGTTGGGCTTTCTTT. The encoded protein is CAWSKNRGWAFF.

The rearrangement uses TRBV2 and TRBJ1-2, with 7 bases aligning to TRBD1. V shed 6 bases, J shed 3 bases, and the junction held 13 bases outside the gene matches. The CDR3 has 16 amino acids. The V gene's germline CDR1 is SNHLY and CDR2 FYNNEI. In nucleotides, the CDR3 is TGTGCCAGCAGGAGAGGGGGTGACAGGGTTTACTATGGCTACACCTTC. It encodes CASRRGGDRVYYGYTF.

The gene calls are TRBV19 and TRBJ2-7, with TRBD2 as a possible D gene (5 bases). This CDR3 is 14 amino acids long. Germline CDR1 and CDR2: LNHDA and SQIVND (reference sequence). The germline V and J ends were trimmed by 6 bases and 0 bases, with 12 bases remaining between them. CDR3 DNA: TGTGCCAGTAGCCTACCGGGGAGCTCCTACGAGCAGTACTTC. Residues: CASSLPGSSYEQYF.

This clone was seen more than once but under ten times. J is TRBJ1-2 and V is TRBV2, with D unclear. Germline CDR1 reads SNHLY; CDR2 reads FYNNEI. V gave up 2 bases and J gave up 2 bases, with 6 bases separating them. The CDR3 is made up of 13 amino acids. The CDR3 reads CASSEHKNYGYTF. The CDR3 nucleotides read TGTGCCAGCAGTGAACACAAGAACTATGGCTACACCTTC.

The chain links TRBV7-2 to TRBJ2-7; TRBD1 matches 7 bases. Germline trimming cut 4 bases from V and 1 base from J; bases unmatched to any gene: 4. CDR3 size: 14 residues. Germline CDR1 is SGHTA and CDR2 is FQGNSA. CDR3 coding DNA: TGTGCCAGCAGCTCGGGACAGTCGTCCTACGAGCAGTACTTC. Translating it yields CASSSGQSSYEQYF.

The chain links TRBV3-1 (or the pseudogene TRBV3-2) to TRBJ1-3; TRBD1 is a possible D gene (5 bases). Looked up from germline, CDR1 is LGHDT and CDR2 is YNNKEL (reference sequence). Between the trimmed V and J ends, which lost 2 bases and 8 bases, there was a span of 13 bases. The CDR3 has 14 amino acids. The CDR3 DNA sequence: TGTGCCAGCAGCCAAAGGCCCAGCAGGGACACCATATATTTT. The encoded protein is CASSQRPSRDTIYF.

The rearrangement uses TRBV27 and TRBJ1-5; D is unresolved. The V end lost 5 bases, the J end lost 2 bases, and 13 bases lay between the germline ends. CDR1 and CDR2 (germline): MNHEY, SMNVEV (reference sequence). This CDR3 comprises 15 residues. The DNA of the CDR3 is TGTGCCAGCAGTCGTGAGGTGTATGGCAATCAGCCCCAGCATTTT. Protein sequence: CASSREVYGNQPQHF.

The chain has TRBV7-2 and TRBJ2-4; 7 bases line up with TRBD1. The germline V gene encodes CDR1 SGHTA and CDR2 FQGNSA. The CDR3 extends over 16 amino acids. Losses at the gene ends were 5 bases for V and 0 bases for J; bases not matched to a gene: 7. CDR3 protein: CASSTGVGLAKNIQYF. The CDR3 region has the DNA TGTGCCAGCAGCACAGGGGTGGGGTTAGCCAAAAACATTCAGTACTTC.

The rearrangement links TRBV4-2 to TRBJ1-2; the D gene is possibly TRBD1 (6 bases). Looked up from germline, CDR1 is LGHNA and CDR2 is YNFKEQ. This CDR3 comprises 16 residues. V was trimmed by 1 base and J by 6 bases, leaving 18 bases between them. The CDR3 spells CASSQAYGQGRHGYTF. The CDR3 DNA is TGTGCCAGCAGCCAAGCTTATGGCCAGGGGCGGCATGGCTACACCTTC.

The chain has TRBV5-8 and TRBJ1-4; D possibly corresponds to TRBD1 (6 bases). Germline V gene data show CDR1 as SGHTS and CDR2 as YDEGEE. Trimming cost V 5 bases and J 3 bases, with 17 bases left between them. The length of the CDR3 is 16 residues. The CDR3 loop is CASRAYRDTPNEKLFF. The CDR3 DNA is TGTGCCAGCAGAGCCTACCGGGACACTCCTAATGAAAAACTGTTTTTT.

The rearrangement links TRBV15 to TRBJ2-7, with D tentatively TRBD1 (5 bases). V lost 1 base and J lost 1, with 11 bases in between. This CDR3 region has 15 residues. Germline V gene lookup returns CDR1 LNHNV and CDR2 YYDKDF (reference sequence). CDR3 region: CATSRGGRESYEQYV. The CDR3 DNA follows: TGTGCCACCAGCAGAGGGGGCAGGGAATCCTACGAGCAGTACGTC.

The gene calls are TRBV14 and TRBJ2-2, with D perhaps TRBD2 (5 bases). The germline CDR1 and CDR2 sequences are SGHDN and FVKESK. Trimming shortened V by 2 bases and J by 6 bases, and 13 bases separated the two germline ends. The CDR3 extends over 15 amino acids. The CDR3 sequence: CASSQTLGVAGELFF. The CDR3 region has the DNA TGTGCCAGCAGCCAAACCCTCGGGGTGGCCGGGGAGCTGTTTTTT. The full variable domain, completed using reference TRBV14 and TRBJ2-2, is EAGVTQFPSHSVIEKGQTVTLRCDPISGHDNLYWYRRVMGKEIKFLLHFVKESKQDESGMPNNRFLAERTGGTYSTLKVQPAELEDSGVYFCASSQTLGVAGELFFGEGSRLTVL.

This clone has more than one count but fewer than ten. The chain is built from TRBV6-4 and TRBJ1-1; 8 bases are a match to TRBD1. In germline, CDR1 is MRHNA, CDR2 SNTAGT. CDR3 length equals 13 residues. Losses at the gene ends were 6 bases for V and 3 bases for J; bases not matched to a gene: 3. The CDR3 DNA follows: TGTGCCAGCAGCCAGGACAGGGACACTGAAGCTTTCTTT. Translation: CASSQDRDTEAFF.

The genes are TRBV19 and TRBJ2-3, with 7 bases identical to TRBD1. This CDR3 has 16 amino acids. Trimming removed 7 bases from V and 0 bases from J; junction bases left unmatched: 10. The germline V gene encodes CDR1 LNHDA and CDR2 SQIVND (reference sequence). CDR3 residues: CASKTSQGRSTDTQYF. Written as DNA, the CDR3 is TGTGCCAGTAAAACGTCACAGGGGCGGAGCACAGATACGCAGTATTTT. Filled out from reference TRBV19 and TRBJ2-3, the complete variable domain reads DGGITQSPKYLFRKEGQNVTLSCEQNLNHDAMYWYRQDPGQGLRLIYYSQIVNDFQKGDIAEGYSVSREKKESFPLTVTSAQKNPTAFYLCASKTSQGRSTDTQYFGPGTRLTVL.

CDR3 amino acids: CASSLDYSHAGTANQPQHF. The DNA for the CDR3 is TGTGCCAGCAGCTTAGACTACAGTCATGCCGGGACAGCTAATCAGCCCCAGCATTTT. The V and J genes are TRBV11-2 and TRBJ1-5; 7 nucleotides line up with TRBD1. With 0 bases clipped from V and 4 bases from J, the junction kept 15 bases outside the gene matches. Germline V gene data show CDR1 as SGHAT and CDR2 as FQNNGV. CDR3 length equals 19 residues.

The rearrangement uses TRBV30 and TRBJ1-6; D gene ambiguous. The CDR3 has 15 amino acids. V lost 0 bases and J 7 bases, leaving 13 bases between the germline ends. Germline values: CDR1 GTSNPN, CDR2 SVGIG (reference sequence). The CDR3 loop reads CAWSVLVVVNSPLHF. Here the CDR3 DNA reads TGTGCCTGGAGTGTACTCGTAGTGGTAAATTCACCCCTCCACTTT. Complete variable domain (other parts from reference TRBV30 and TRBJ1-6): SQTIHQWPATLVQPVGSPLSLECTVEGTSNPNLYWYRQAAGRGLQLLFYSVGIGQISSEVPQNLSASRPQDRQFILSSKKLLLSDSGFYLCAWSVLVVVNSPLHFGNGTRLTVT.

This clone was recorded at least ten times. V usage is TRBV7-2 and J usage is TRBJ2-6; D is perhaps TRBD1 (5 bases). Looked up from germline, CDR1 is SGHTA and CDR2 is FQGNSA. Trimming removed 4 bases from V and 2 bases from J, with 9 bases in between. The CDR3 covers 15 residues. Here the CDR3 reads CASSWGSPGANVLTF. The DNA for the CDR3 is TGTGCCAGCAGCTGGGGCAGCCCTGGGGCCAACGTCCTGACTTTC.

The V call is TRBV5-5, the J call TRBJ2-3; D is possibly TRBD1 (6 bases). Germline V CDR1 and CDR2: SGHKS, YYEKEE (reference sequence). The CDR3 covers 16 residues. The V and J ends lost 4 bases and 2 bases respectively, with 17 bases between them. CDR3 nucleotide sequence: TGTGCCAGCAGCGTTCAACAGGGATTCAACACAGATACGCAGTATTTT. This gives the protein CASSVQQGFNTDTQYF.

J is TRBJ2-5 and V is TRBV4-2, with 8 bases matching TRBD2. This CDR3 comprises 21 residues. In germline, CDR1 is LGHNA, CDR2 YNFKEQ. V gave up 1 base and J gave up 7 bases; unmatched junction bases: 26. The CDR3 DNA follows: TGTGCCAGCAGCCAAGCCTCGGGGGCGGGGGGCCGTACATTGTCGAAAGGGACCCAGTACTTC. Its translation is CASSQASGAGGRTLSKGTQYF.

This chain connects TRBV5-4 to TRBJ2-1; 13 bases agree with TRBD2. Germline-derived CDR1 and CDR2 are SGHNT and YYREEE (reference sequence). V was pared by 5 bases and J by 9 bases, with 8 bases of the junction left unmatched. CDR3 length equals 15 residues. In nucleotides, the CDR3 is TGTGCCAGCAGGGAAACTAGCGGGGGGGCCAGTGAGCAGTTCTTC. It encodes CASRETSGGASEQFF.

The chain joins TRBV5-1 to TRBJ2-5; weak D call: TRBD2 (6 bases). Germline CDR1 SGHRS, CDR2 YFSETQ. CDR3 length equals 14 residues. V gave up 3 bases and J gave up 4 bases, with 13 bases separating them. CDR3 nucleotides: TGCGCCAGCAGCTCCACTAGCTCCGGAGAGACCCAGTACTTC. It yields the protein CASSSTSSGETQYF.

V usage is TRBV7-6 and J usage is TRBJ2-2, with a tentative D call TRBD1 (5 bases). Germline V gene sequence: CDR1 SGHVS, CDR2 FNYEAQ. The V end was cut by 4 bases, the J end by 4 bases, with 7 bases between. The CDR3 spans 13 residues. In nucleotides, the CDR3 is TGTGCCAGCAGCTACAGGCTCACCGGGGAGCTGTTTTTT. Protein sequence: CASSYRLTGELFF.

The count of this clone is one. The chain employs TRBV24-1 and TRBJ2-1; possible D gene TRBD2, 6 bases. Looked up from germline, CDR1 is KGHDR and CDR2 is SFDVKD. The CDR3 length is 16 residues. V gave up 1 base and J gave up 7 bases, with 16 bases separating them. CDR3 in DNA: TGTGCCACCAGTGATTTCAGCCACCAAGGGAGGAATGAGCAGTTCTTC. Translation: CATSDFSHQGRNEQFF.

The V call is TRBV28, the J call TRBJ1-3; D is perhaps TRBD1 (5 bases). In germline, CDR1 is MDHEN, CDR2 SYDVKM. This CDR3 is built from 18 residues. V lost 2 bases and J 0 bases, leaving 17 bases between the germline ends. CDR3 loop: CASSLKRPGQISGNTIYF. CDR3 coding DNA: TGTGCCAGCAGTTTAAAACGCCCAGGACAAATCTCTGGAAACACCATATATTTT.